The source of this T cell receptor beta chain is a study of lymphopenia after photon versus proton radiotherapy. Regarding the study as a whole: Better survival with proton therapy was suggested as possible, not demonstrated. Post-nadir diversity loss with photons came from oligoclonal expansion, particularly CD8+ Temra cells. In patients who died, overall survival fell as post-nadir TCR diversity dropped more. Photon-treated patients lost naive T cells and TCR diversity; proton-treated stayed stable.

In regard to this clone: Its antigen is undetermined.

Measured with immunoSEQ multiplex PCR; TCRdb has only the in-frame clones, and not every one. The table lists tens of thousands of clones, over 80% of them singletons. CDR1 and CDR2 from the germline V gene are SEHNR and FQNEAQ (reference sequence). Between the trimmed V and J ends, which lost 6 bases and 0 bases, there was a span of 12 bases. This CDR3 spans 14 amino acids. This chain uses TRBV7-9 with TRBJ2-7, with D tentatively TRBD2 (5 bases). This TCR came from an elderly man with esophageal cancer. Sequencing used peripheral blood, obtained from a patient treated with proton-based radiotherapy. This CDR3 is CASSLTGSSYEQYF. As DNA, the CDR3 is TGTGCCAGCAGTTTAACGGGGAGCTCCTACGAGCAGTACTTC.